This section outlines one TCR beta chain sequence together with its context. What it binds is unknown. Only in-frame clones appear in the TCRdb table, and some are missing; sequencing was by immunoSEQ multiplex PCR. The sample lists under 20,000 clones, 75% to 85% occurring once. The unexposed donors gave CD4+ T cells in 2011-2018, prior to COVID-19. After about 10 days of culture, CD4+ T cells were isolated. Cells permitting, SARS-CoV-2 S/N and four cold-coronavirus spikes were tested on unexposed-donor CD4+ T cells. The source of the sample is a study of CD4 T cells in relation to SARS-CoV-2 and coronaviruses. Turning to the study itself: The negative reference was HIV-1 Nef peptide pool or peptide-free culture.

Material for sequencing was CD4+ T cells from PBMCs, cultured in vitro. The clonotype comes from a human donor in good health.

The CDR3 region is CASSEALKGRGANVLTF. CDR3 nucleotide sequence: TGTGCCAGCAGTGAAGCGCTTAAGGGGCGGGGGGCCAACGTCCTGACTTTC. V usage is TRBV2 and J usage is TRBJ2-6; D is perhaps TRBD1 (5 bases). The CDR3 is 17 amino acids. V dropped 0 bases and J dropped 4 bases, with 13 bases sitting between them. From germline, CDR1 is SNHLY and CDR2 FYNNEI.